These 18 T cell receptor beta chains originate from one sample sequenced in a study of blood T cell repertoires in COVID-19. Produced via immunoSEQ multiplex PCR; TCRdb's table is partial and in-frame only. The table lists approximately 250,000 clones, around 86% of them singletons. Source material: peripheral blood. These receptors all come from a man aged 18-30 years with active or convalescent COVID-19.

The chain is built from TRBV30 and TRBJ1-2; D remains unclear. CDR3 length: 15 residues. Trimming stripped 0 bases from V and 4 bases from J, with 15 bases between. CDR1 and CDR2 (germline): GTSNPN, SVGIG (reference sequence). CDR3 nucleotide sequence: TGTGCCTGGAGTGTAACTGACACCTACTCCTATGGCTACACCTTC. Translating gives CAWSVTDTYSYGYTF.

V is TRBV9 and J is TRBJ2-1; D is possibly TRBD2 (6 bases). Germline values: CDR1 SGDLS, CDR2 YYNGEE. This CDR3 has 14 residues. Trimming stripped 2 bases from V and 7 bases from J, with 13 bases between. CDR3 protein: CASSVLAERNEQFF. DNA for the CDR3: TGTGCCAGCAGCGTCTTAGCGGAAAGGAATGAGCAGTTCTTC.

The chain couples TRBV5-1 to TRBJ1-5; D unresolved. The ends were cut back, 3 bases at V and 5 bases at J, with 9 bases in the middle. CDR1 and CDR2 (germline): SGHRS, YFSETQ. This CDR3 comprises 13 residues. CDR3 residues: CASSSTADQPQHF. CDR3 coding DNA: TGCGCCAGCAGCTCCACAGCGGATCAGCCCCAGCATTTT.

This chain uses TRBV6-5 with TRBJ2-7, with unresolved D. CDR3 length: 14 residues. The germline V gene encodes CDR1 MNHEY and CDR2 SVGAGI. Trimming cost V 6 bases and J 0 bases, with 12 bases left between them. The CDR3 is CASSRFRRSYEQYF. The CDR3 DNA reads as TGTGCCAGCAGCCGTTTTCGTCGCTCCTACGAGCAGTACTTC.

The V and J genes are TRBV7-3 and TRBJ2-1; the D is unclear. Germline-derived CDR1 and CDR2 are SGHTA and FQGTGA. V dropped 0 bases and J dropped 9 bases, with 9 bases sitting between them. CDR3 size: 13 residues. CDR3 DNA: TGTGCCAGCAGCTTAACAGAGATTAGTGAGCAGTTCTTC. It is translated as CASSLTEISEQFF.

V and J are TRBV18 and TRBJ2-1; the match to TRBD2 covers 10 bases. J gave up 0 bases and V 3 bases, and 2 bases lay outside the gene matches. Germline V gives CDR1 KGHSH, CDR2 LQKENI. This CDR3 has 16 amino acids. CDR3 coding DNA: TGTGCCAGCTCACCCTCTAGCGGGAGCTCCTACAATGAGCAGTTCTTC. This translates into CASSPSSGSSYNEQFF.

Details on this clone: One end of the junction is discordant with germline, which a read error may explain. V is TRBV2 and J is TRBJ2-3, with D tentatively TRBD1 (5 bases). The germline CDR1 and CDR2 sequences are SNHLY and FYNNEI. The CDR3 has 11 residues. The CDR3 region is CASSEAGQSPF. The CDR3 nucleotides read TGTGCCAGCAGTGAAGCGGGGCAGTCTCCTTTT. Full variable domain (missing parts from reference TRBV2 and TRBJ2-3): EPEVTQTPSHQVTQMGQEVILRCVPISNHLYFYWYRQILGQKVEFLVSFYNNEISEKSEIFDDQFSVERPDGSNFTLKIRSTKLEDSAMYFCASSEAGQSPFGPGTRLTVL.

V is TRBV5-1 and J is TRBJ2-2, with a weak D call TRBD2 (5 bases). The CDR3 runs to 15 residues. V was clipped by 4 bases and J by 4 bases, with 14 bases between them. Germline assignment: CDR1 SGHRS and CDR2 YFSETQ. The CDR3 reads CASSPRELSTGELFF. The DNA for the CDR3 is TGCGCCAGCAGCCCGAGGGAGTTAAGCACCGGGGAGCTGTTTTTT.

The rearrangement uses TRBV3-1 (or the pseudogene TRBV3-2) and TRBJ2-1; 9 bases match TRBD1. The CDR3 has 14 amino acids. The V gene end was trimmed by 2 bases and the J gene end by 7 bases; junction bases not matched to a gene: 3. Germline V gene lookup returns CDR1 LGHDT and CDR2 YNNKEL (reference sequence). CDR3 protein: CASSQSDRGNEQFF. The CDR3, as DNA: TGTGCCAGCAGCCAATCGGACAGGGGAAATGAGCAGTTCTTC.

The rearrangement links TRBV5-1 to TRBJ2-3, with TRBD2 matching over 11 bases. J was trimmed by 4 bases and V by 0 bases; bases with no gene match: 4. Germline CDR1 SGHRS, CDR2 YFSETQ. This CDR3 is built from 16 residues. The CDR3 region has the DNA TGCGCCAGCAGCTTGGCTAGCGGGGGGCCCCCAGATACGCAGTATTTT. Its protein is CASSLASGGPPDTQYF.

This sequence joins TRBV7-9 and TRBJ2-7; the D is unclear. The ends were cut back, 1 base at V and 5 bases at J, with 6 bases in the middle. This CDR3 comprises 12 residues. CDR1 is SEHNR, CDR2 FQNEAQ, per germline (reference sequence). CDR3 nucleotide sequence: TGTGCCAGCAGCTTAGGTGGAGACGAGCAGTACTTC. Its protein product is CASSLGGDEQYF.

The rearrangement uses TRBV14 and TRBJ1-6; 10 nucleotides match TRBD1. Germline values: CDR1 SGHDN, CDR2 FVKESK. The CDR3 loop spans 13 amino acids. J was trimmed by 10 bases and V by 3 bases; bases with no gene match: 0. In DNA form, the CDR3 reads TGTGCCAGCAGCCAGACAGGGGGCTCACCCCTCCACTTT. The encoded protein is CASSQTGGSPLHF.

J is TRBJ2-7 and V is TRBV6-5; maybe TRBD2 (6 bases). Deletions cut 4 bases from V and 0 bases from J, with 16 bases between. The CDR3 totals 16 residues. Germline V gives CDR1 MNHEY, CDR2 SVGAGI. Here the CDR3 DNA reads TGTGCCAGCAGTTTTGTTGAGAGCGGGTTCTCCTACGAGCAGTACTTC. Amino acids: CASSFVESGFSYEQYF.

The table lists this clone with a few counts. The genes are TRBV2 and TRBJ2-2, with 10 nucleotides matching TRBD2. The V gene end was trimmed by 6 bases and the J gene end by 7 bases; junction bases not matched to a gene: 14. This CDR3 comprises 17 residues. Per the germline V gene, CDR1 is SNHLY and CDR2 is FYNNEI. This CDR3 reads CASSDSSERGGFGELFF. The CDR3 DNA reads TGTGCCAGCAGCGACAGTTCCGAGCGGGGGGGCTTCGGGGAGCTGTTTTTT. The variable domain in full, completed from reference TRBV2 and TRBJ2-2, reads EPEVTQTPSHQVTQMGQEVILRCVPISNHLYFYWYRQILGQKVEFLVSFYNNEISEKSEIFDDQFSVERPDGSNFTLKIRSTKLEDSAMYFCASSDSSERGGFGELFFGEGSRLTVL.

This clone was observed a handful of times. The chain recombines TRBV3-1 (or the pseudogene TRBV3-2) with TRBJ2-7; D unclear. The germline V and J ends were trimmed by 4 bases and 3 bases, with 7 bases remaining between them. Germline V gene sequence: CDR1 LGHDT, CDR2 YNNKEL (reference sequence). CDR3 length: 12 residues. The CDR3 sequence: CASSRHYYEQYF. CDR3 nucleotide sequence: TGTGCCAGCAGCCGTCACTACTACGAGCAGTACTTC.

The gene calls are TRBV19 and TRBJ2-1, with D maybe TRBD1 (6 bases). Germline loops: CDR1 LNHDA, CDR2 SQIVND (reference sequence). The CDR3 has 15 residues. Trimming cost V 7 bases and J 3 bases, with 16 bases left between them. CDR3 coding DNA: TGTGCCAGTACGGACAGCGTGGCCAGCTACAATGAGCAGTTCTTC. Its protein product is CASTDSVASYNEQFF.

This clone was recorded only once. The chain employs TRBV7-8 and TRBJ1-3, with a weak D call TRBD1 (6 bases). The CDR3 is made up of 14 amino acids. The V gene lost 8 bases and the J gene lost 0 bases, with 11 bases spanning the gap. From germline, CDR1 is SGHVS and CDR2 FQNEAQ. CDR3 residues: CASGPQGSGNTIYF. CDR3 nucleotide sequence: TGTGCCAGCGGACCACAGGGCTCTGGAAACACCATATATTTT.

The V gene is TRBV7-2, the J gene TRBJ2-7; 9 bases line up with TRBD2. J was trimmed by 3 bases and V by 2 bases; bases with no gene match: 8. Germline CDR1 is SGHTA and CDR2 is FQGNSA. The CDR3 has 16 amino acids. The CDR3 sequence: CASSLRASGTVYEQYF. CDR3 in DNA: TGTGCCAGCAGCTTAAGGGCTAGCGGGACTGTCTACGAGCAGTACTTC. The whole variable domain, filled in from reference TRBV7-2 and TRBJ2-7, reads GAGVSQSPSNKVTEKGKDVELRCDPISGHTALYWYRQSLGQGLEFLIYFQGNSAPDKSGLPSDRFSAERTGGSVSTLTIQRTQQEDSAVYLCASSLRASGTVYEQYFGPGTRLTVT.